The 21 T cell receptor beta chains in this list originate from one sample, sequenced in a study of identical twins. TCRdb independently ran MiXCR on the 5' RACE reads; one entry per CDR3 protein. The sample contains hundreds of thousands of distinct CDR3 sequences, 6% to 6.5% of which appear only once. Sample: naive T cells sorted from blood. The receptor source for this set is a man aged 18 to 30 in good health.

This clonotype was picked up a small number of times. The gene calls are TRBV20-1 and TRBJ2-3; D may be TRBD2 (5 bases). The germline V gene has CDR1 DFQATT and CDR2 SNEGSKA (reference sequence). V gave up 0 bases and J gave up 5 bases, with 9 bases separating them. CDR3 size: 13 residues. CDR3 region: CSARDGKGDTQYF. The DNA of the CDR3 is TGCAGTGCTAGAGACGGGAAGGGAGATACGCAGTATTTT.

A few counts support this clonotype. The chain has TRBV4-1 and TRBJ1-1, with D perhaps matching TRBD1 (5 bases). This CDR3 has 16 residues. V dropped 4 bases and J dropped 4 bases, with 19 bases sitting between them. Germline V gene sequence: CDR1 MGHRA, CDR2 YSYEKL. CDR3 sequence reads: CASSPRGGWFGTEAFF. The CDR3 DNA follows: TGCGCCAGCAGCCCTCGGGGGGGGTGGTTCGGCACTGAAGCTTTCTTT.

In this sample, this clonotype turned up many times. V gene TRBV29-1 combines with J gene TRBJ2-7, with 9 positions matching TRBD1. The germline V gene has CDR1 SQVTM and CDR2 ANQGSEA. Trimming at V came to 5 bases and at J to 2 bases, leaving 4 bases not matched to a gene. The CDR3 covers 13 residues. The CDR3 sequence is CSVTGGDPYEQYV. The CDR3 nucleotides are TGCAGCGTTACAGGGGGCGACCCCTACGAGCAGTACGTC.

This clonotype was seen ten or more times. V usage is TRBV10-3 and J usage is TRBJ2-7; 7 bases map to TRBD1. CDR1 and CDR2 from the germline V gene are ENHRY and SYGVKD. V trimming: 6 bases; J trimming: 5 bases; junction bases outside the gene matches: 7. The CDR3 sequence is 13 residues long. CDR3 sequence: CAISPTGANEQYF. The CDR3 DNA reads TGTGCCATCAGCCCTACAGGGGCCAACGAGCAGTACTTC.

The rearrangement links TRBV7-2 to TRBJ2-2; 12 bases fit TRBD2. The germline gives CDR1 SGHTA, CDR2 FQGNSA. The CDR3 contains 16 residues. The V and J ends lost 1 base and 6 bases, in that order; junction bases with no gene match: 3. The CDR3 spells CASSLDASGRAGELFF. For the CDR3, the DNA is TGTGCCAGCAGCTTAGACGCTAGCGGGAGGGCCGGGGAGCTGTTTTTT. Together with reference TRBV7-2 and TRBJ2-2, the CDR3 gives the full variable domain: GAGVSQSPSNKVTEKGKDVELRCDPISGHTALYWYRQSLGQGLEFLIYFQGNSAPDKSGLPSDRFSAERTGGSVSTLTIQRTQQEDSAVYLCASSLDASGRAGELFFGEGSRLTVL.

This clonotype was seen more than once but under ten times. The rearrangement uses TRBV11-2 and TRBJ2-2, with no clear D. From germline, CDR1 is SGHAT and CDR2 FQNNGV. Trimming stripped 3 bases from V and 4 bases from J, with 6 bases between. CDR3 length equals 13 residues. This chain's CDR3 is CASSFFGTGELFF. In DNA, the CDR3 is TGTGCCAGCAGCTTTTTCGGCACCGGGGAGCTGTTTTTT.

This clonotype was counted at least ten times. This chain connects TRBV20-1 to TRBJ2-1; 15 bases match TRBD2. CDR1 DFQATT and CDR2 SNEGSKA come from the germline V gene (reference sequence). The CDR3 consists of 15 residues. V lost 2 bases and J lost 8; bases outside the gene matches: 4. DNA of the CDR3: TGCAGTGCTAGATCCGGGACTAGCGGGAGGTATGAGCAGTTCTTC. Residues: CSARSGTSGRYEQFF.

Ten or more counts support this clonotype. The chain recombines TRBV7-2 with TRBJ2-3; 9 bases fit TRBD2. The CDR3 has 16 amino acids. Looked up from germline, CDR1 is SGHTA and CDR2 is FQGNSA. V was clipped by 1 base and J by 2 bases; unmatched bases: 4. CDR3 coding DNA: TGTGCCAGCAGCTTAGGCCTAGCGGGGCTCACAGATACGCAGTATTTT. Translated: CASSLGLAGLTDTQYF.

A few counts support this clonotype. The DNA of the CDR3 is TGTGCCAGCAAAGGGCCAGTTCTAACATCCAATGAGCAGTTCTTC. Residues: CASKGPVLTSNEQFF. This rearrangement joins TRBV6-1 to TRBJ2-1; D unclear. Germline lookup yields CDR1 MNHNS and CDR2 SASEGT. The V end lost 7 bases, the J end lost 6 bases, and 19 bases lay between the germline ends. The CDR3 is made up of 15 amino acids.

Here the CDR3 DNA reads TGTGCCAGCAGTTACGATCGCGGGAGGGGGGTTTACGGCGGGGAGCTGTTTTTT. Its protein product is CASSYDRGRGVYGGELFF. The gene calls are TRBV6-5 and TRBJ2-2, with 9 bases matching TRBD2. In germline, CDR1 is MNHEY, CDR2 SVGAGI. The CDR3 totals 18 residues. The V segment lost 2 bases and the J segment 7 bases; nucleotides outside the gene matches: 14.

This clonotype was seen a few times. The chain combines TRBV7-7 with TRBJ2-5, with TRBD2 matching over 9 bases. Germline V gives CDR1 SSHAT, CDR2 FNYEAQ (reference sequence). V shed 4 bases and J 5 bases; nucleotides not matched to a gene: 5. CDR3 length equals 14 residues. The CDR3 sequence: CASSSSGIGETQYF. CDR3 DNA sequence: TGTGCCAGCAGCTCTAGCGGGATAGGGGAGACCCAGTACTTC.

This clonotype was counted at least ten times. V and J are TRBV7-2 and TRBJ2-2; D is ambiguous. The CDR3 contains 13 residues. Trimming stripped 5 bases from V and 5 bases from J, with 9 bases between. CDR1 is SGHTA, CDR2 FQGNSA, per germline. The CDR3 reads CASSALLTGELFF. The CDR3 DNA sequence: TGTGCCAGCAGCGCGTTACTAACCGGGGAGCTGTTTTTT.

This clonotype came up a few times. The rearrangement joins TRBV11-2 to TRBJ2-7; TRBD1 might be the D (5 bases). Trimming cost V 0 bases and J 5 bases, with 14 bases left between them. The CDR3 runs 15 residues. Germline CDR1 is SGHAT and CDR2 is FQNNGV. CDR3 nucleotide sequence: TGTGCCAGCAGCTTAGAAAGGGGAAGTCGGAACGAGCAGTACTTC. Translation gives CASSLERGSRNEQYF.

This clonotype was observed at least ten times. This sequence joins TRBV24-1 and TRBJ2-2; TRBD2 matches at 11 bases. The trim removed 8 bases at V and 3 bases at J, leaving 1 base unmatched. From germline, CDR1 is KGHDR and CDR2 SFDVKD. The CDR3 spans 14 residues. CDR3 loop: CATKGLADTGELFF. The CDR3 DNA follows: TGTGCCACCAAGGGACTAGCGGACACCGGGGAGCTGTTTTTT.

There are a few counts of this clonotype. The V call is TRBV7-2, the J call TRBJ2-4; the D call may be TRBD1 or TRBD2 (5 bases each). CDR1 is SGHTA and CDR2 is FQGNSA in the germline V gene. V was cut by 5 bases and J by 7 bases, with 21 bases left in between. This CDR3 spans 16 amino acids. CDR3 coding DNA: TGTGCCAGCAGCCGTGGCGGCTCCCCATGGGGGAACATTCAGTACTTC. It is translated as CASSRGGSPWGNIQYF. The variable domain in full, with the rest retrieved from reference TRBV7-2 and TRBJ2-4, is GAGVSQSPSNKVTEKGKDVELRCDPISGHTALYWYRQSLGQGLEFLIYFQGNSAPDKSGLPSDRFSAERTGGSVSTLTIQRTQQEDSAVYLCASSRGGSPWGNIQYFGAGTRLSVL.

This clonotype was recorded at least ten times. The V and J genes are TRBV27 and TRBJ2-3, with TRBD2 matching 7 bases. The CDR3 sequence is 15 residues long. J lost 2 bases, V lost 8 bases, and 10 bases had no gene match. CDR1 and CDR2 from the germline V gene are MNHEY and SMNVEV (reference sequence). CDR3 bases: TGTGCCAGCCTCGGGCTAGCGGAGACCACAGATACGCAGTATTTT. This translates into CASLGLAETTDTQYF.

This chain links TRBV7-6 with TRBJ2-3; TRBD2 agrees at 14 bases. Germline trimming cut 6 bases from V and 6 bases from J; bases unmatched to any gene: 20. Germline V CDR1 and CDR2: SGHVS, FNYEAQ. The CDR3 length is 20 residues. Here the CDR3 reads CASSRIGTSGRVVRADTQYF. CDR3 DNA: TGTGCCAGCAGTCGTATCGGGACTAGCGGGAGAGTTGTGAGGGCGGATACGCAGTATTTT.

The J gene is TRBJ1-1, the V gene TRBV29-1; TRBD1 agrees at 7 bases. CDR1 is SQVTM, CDR2 ANQGSEA, per germline. CDR3 size: 13 residues. The V segment lost 2 bases and the J segment 8 bases; nucleotides outside the gene matches: 8. CDR3 region: CSVETRQTGEAFF. The DNA of the CDR3 is TGCAGCGTTGAAACAAGGCAGACAGGGGAAGCTTTCTTT.

J is TRBJ2-1 and V is TRBV10-3; 7 bases line up with TRBD1. The CDR3 is 13 residues long. After removal of 6 bases from V and 5 bases from J, the junction contained 4 bases not matched to a gene. The germline gives CDR1 ENHRY, CDR2 SYGVKD. The chain's CDR3 is CAIRGQAHNEQFF. The DNA of the CDR3 is TGTGCCATCAGAGGACAGGCACACAATGAGCAGTTCTTC.

There are a few counts of this clonotype. The V and J genes are TRBV6-5 and TRBJ2-7; 7 bases are a match to TRBD1. The CDR3 runs to 13 residues. The V gene's germline CDR1 is MNHEY and CDR2 SVGAGI. The ends lost 4 bases at V and 4 bases at J; junction bases unmatched: 4. Here the CDR3 reads CASSSGQRYEQYV. CDR3 sequence (DNA): TGTGCCAGCAGTTCGGGACAGCGATACGAGCAGTACGTC.

This clonotype turned up a few times. The gene calls are TRBV20-1 and TRBJ2-3, with 13 bases matching TRBD2. Per the germline V gene, CDR1 is DFQATT and CDR2 is SNEGSKA (reference sequence). The CDR3 sequence is 17 residues long. With 5 bases clipped from V and 5 bases from J, the junction kept 13 bases outside the gene matches. The CDR3 region has the DNA TGCAGTGCTCTGGGACTAGCGGGATACGCCGGGAGAGATACGCAGTATTTT. As protein: CSALGLAGYAGRDTQYF.